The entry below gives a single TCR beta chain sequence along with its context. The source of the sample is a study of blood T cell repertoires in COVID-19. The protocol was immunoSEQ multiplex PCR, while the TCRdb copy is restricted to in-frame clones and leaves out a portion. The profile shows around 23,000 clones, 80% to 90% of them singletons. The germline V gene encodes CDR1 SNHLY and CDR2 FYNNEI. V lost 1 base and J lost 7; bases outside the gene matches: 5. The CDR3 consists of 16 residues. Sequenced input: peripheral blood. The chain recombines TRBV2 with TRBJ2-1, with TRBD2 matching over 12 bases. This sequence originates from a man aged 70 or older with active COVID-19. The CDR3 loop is CASSEVGLAGTNEQFF. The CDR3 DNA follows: TGTGCCAGCAGTGAAGTTGGACTAGCGGGAACTAATGAGCAGTTCTTC.